These 17 T cell receptor beta chains were all obtained from the same sample, sequenced in a study of blood T cell repertoires in COVID-19 (dated by TCRdb to the early 2020s). Libraries were made using the immunoSEQ multiplex PCR assay. The immuneACCESS repertoire file appears here via TCRdb, limited to in-frame rearrangements. These files lack a portion of the clones; in checked studies, under half of the deficit traces to unresolved V genes, and the cause of the others is not known. This sample is represented by 85,000 to 130,000 clones; 90% to 95% of them were singletons. Around 6% of the sample lies in the top ten. Material: peripheral blood. These receptors were collected from a human donor in a cohort sampled during active COVID-19.

The V call is TRBV4-1, the J call TRBJ2-7; D is perhaps TRBD2 (6 bases). Trimming left V 1 base short and J 2 bases short, with 18 bases between. The CDR3 loop spans 17 amino acids. In germline, CDR1 is MGHRA, CDR2 YSYEKL. In nucleotides, the CDR3 is TGCGCCAGCAGCCAAGGCGTAGTCCTAGCGCGTACCTACGAGCAGTACTTC. It is translated as CASSQGVVLARTYEQYF.

The rearrangement uses TRBV6-2 or TRBV6-3 and TRBJ2-1; TRBD1 is a possible D gene (5 bases). Between the trimmed V and J ends, which lost 5 bases and 8 bases, there was a span of 19 bases. Germline CDR1 MNHEY, CDR2 SVGEGT. This CDR3 is built from 15 residues. CDR3 loop: CASSPQGVSRDEQFF. CDR3 bases: TGTGCCAGCAGTCCCCAGGGTGTAAGTAGGGATGAGCAGTTCTTC.

The CDR3 DNA reads as TGCGCCAGCAGCTTGGAGACAGGGGTTAATTGGGGGGATACTGAAGCTTTCTTT. Protein sequence: CASSLETGVNWGDTEAFF. The chain combines TRBV5-1 with TRBJ1-1; TRBD1 agrees at 8 bases. Trimming cost V 0 bases and J 5 bases; bases outside gene matches: 15. The CDR3 is made up of 18 amino acids. From germline, CDR1 is SGHRS and CDR2 YFSETQ.

This chain links TRBV4-1 with TRBJ1-1; no reliable D call. Trimming cost V 1 base and J 1 base, with 10 bases left between them. The CDR3 covers 15 residues. Germline V gives CDR1 MGHRA, CDR2 YSYEKL. The CDR3 protein is CASSQVLRGNTEAFF. CDR3 DNA sequence: TGCGCCAGCAGCCAAGTACTCCGGGGGAACACTGAAGCTTTCTTT.

The chain uses TRBV30 and TRBJ1-2; D gene ambiguous. Germline-derived CDR1 and CDR2 are GTSNPN and SVGIG (reference sequence). Trimming cost V 5 bases and J 6 bases, with 7 bases left between them. The CDR3 contains 10 residues. In nucleotides, the CDR3 is TGTGCCTGGTACACACATGGCTACACCTTC. This gives the protein CAWYTHGYTF. The full variable domain, with the rest looked up from reference TRBV30 and TRBJ1-2, is SQTIHQWPATLVQPVGSPLSLECTVEGTSNPNLYWYRQAAGRGLQLLFYSVGIGQISSEVPQNLSASRPQDRQFILSSKKLLLSDSGFYLCAWYTHGYTFGSGTRLTVV.

This clone is a singleton in its sample. The chain uses TRBV12-3 or TRBV12-4 and TRBJ1-1; TRBD1 is a possible D gene (5 bases). Trimming removed 5 bases from V and 0 bases from J, with 7 bases in between. The CDR3 consists of 13 residues. For the CDR3, the DNA is TGTGCCAGCAGTACAGGACTGAACACTGAAGCTTTCTTT. Translated, it gives CASSTGLNTEAFF.

The chain employs TRBV4-2 and TRBJ2-3; D is perhaps TRBD1 (5 bases). Trimming removed 5 bases from V and 2 bases from J, with 8 bases in between. In germline, CDR1 is LGHNA, CDR2 YNFKEQ. CDR3 length equals 13 residues. This CDR3 reads CASSGAPTDTQYF. The CDR3 nucleotides read TGTGCCAGCAGCGGGGCTCCCACAGATACGCAGTATTTT.

The table lists this clone with a count of one. V gene TRBV7-7 combines with J gene TRBJ1-4; tentatively, D is TRBD1 (5 bases). V lost 1 base and J lost 1, with 13 bases in between. The CDR3 consists of 17 residues. The germline CDR1 and CDR2 sequences are SSHAT and FNYEAQ (reference sequence). The CDR3 coding sequence is TGTGCCAGCAGCTTAGGTGGGGGGAAGGGAACTAATGAAAAACTGTTTTTT. Its translation is CASSLGGGKGTNEKLFF. Supplemented by reference TRBV7-7 and TRBJ1-4, the full variable domain reads GAGVSQSPRYKVTKRGQDVTLRCDPISSHATLYWYQQALGQGPEFLTYFNYEAQPDKSGLPSDRFSAERPEGSISTLTIQRTEQRDSAMYRCASSLGGGKGTNEKLFFGSGTQLSVL.

The chain uses TRBV5-1 and TRBJ2-3, with 9 bases fitting TRBD2. CDR1 and CDR2 from the germline V gene are SGHRS and YFSETQ. CDR3 length: 17 amino acids. With V trimmed by 0 bases and J by 4 bases, 9 bases remained unmatched. The CDR3 is CASSLESSGVEADTQYF. In DNA, the CDR3 is TGCGCCAGCAGCTTGGAGTCTAGCGGGGTTGAGGCAGATACGCAGTATTTT.

This chain uses TRBV5-6 with TRBJ1-2; possibly TRBD1 for D (5 bases). CDR1 SGHDT and CDR2 YYEEEE come from the germline V gene. The V end lost 2 bases, the J end lost 0 bases, and 8 bases lay between the germline ends. The CDR3 runs to 14 residues. CDR3 in amino acids: CASSLGVSNYGYTF. The CDR3 coding sequence is TGTGCCAGCAGCTTAGGGGTCTCTAACTATGGCTACACCTTC.

This rearrangement joins TRBV4-3 to TRBJ2-3, with TRBD2 matching 7 bases. CDR1 and CDR2 (germline): LGHNA, YSLEER. The V gene end was trimmed by 2 bases and the J gene end by 4 bases; junction bases not matched to a gene: 9. This CDR3 comprises 16 residues. The CDR3 nucleotides are TGCGCCAGCAGCCAACACCTAGCGGAGGGCGCAGATACGCAGTATTTT. It encodes CASSQHLAEGADTQYF.

This rearrangement joins TRBV7-9 to TRBJ2-1; 11 bases line up with TRBD2. CDR3 length equals 14 residues. J was trimmed by 7 bases and V by 3 bases; bases with no gene match: 2. CDR1 and CDR2 (germline): SEHNR, FQNEAQ (reference sequence). This chain's CDR3 is CASSFGLAGNEQFF. As DNA, the CDR3 is TGTGCCAGCAGCTTTGGACTAGCGGGTAATGAGCAGTTCTTC.

The rearrangement joins TRBV19 to TRBJ1-1; TRBD1 agrees at 9 bases. The CDR3 length is 13 residues. Trimming removed 3 bases from V and 7 bases from J; junction bases left unmatched: 3. Germline CDR1 LNHDA, CDR2 SQIVND (reference sequence). CDR3 residues: CASSIGTGSEAFF. CDR3 DNA: TGTGCCAGTAGTATTGGGACAGGGAGTGAAGCTTTCTTT.

The genes are TRBV2 and TRBJ2-3, with 11 bases fitting TRBD2. Germline-derived CDR1 and CDR2 are SNHLY and FYNNEI. This CDR3 is 15 amino acids long. The J segment lost 5 bases and the V segment lost 2 bases, leaving 3 bases of the junction unmatched. CDR3 protein: CASSEPSGGLDTQYF. The CDR3 DNA follows: TGTGCCAGCAGTGAACCTAGCGGGGGGTTAGATACGCAGTATTTT.

V usage is TRBV28 and J usage is TRBJ2-7; TRBD2 matches at 10 bases. Germline CDR1 MDHEN, CDR2 SYDVKM. The CDR3 is 14 residues long. Trimming removed 8 bases from V and 5 bases from J; junction bases left unmatched: 9. CDR3 nucleotides: TGTGCCAGCCATCCGGGACTAGCGAGCAACGAGCAGTACTTC. Protein sequence: CASHPGLASNEQYF.

The genes are TRBV18 and TRBJ1-2; 7 positions match TRBD1. In germline, CDR1 is KGHSH, CDR2 LQKENI. This CDR3 has 16 amino acids. J gave up 8 bases and V 2 bases, and 14 bases lay outside the gene matches. The DNA of the CDR3 is TGTGCCAGCTCACCATTACCGGACAGGCCAGGGGACGGCTACACCTTC. Its protein product is CASSPLPDRPGDGYTF.

This sequence joins TRBV2 and TRBJ2-3; 9 bases agree with TRBD2. The CDR3 extends over 15 amino acids. The germline CDR1 and CDR2 sequences are SNHLY and FYNNEI. The ends lost 9 bases at V and 1 base at J; junction bases unmatched: 8. In nucleotides, the CDR3 is TGTGCCAGTTACGGCCGGACTAGCGGCACAGATACGCAGTATTTT. This sequence encodes CASYGRTSGTDTQYF.